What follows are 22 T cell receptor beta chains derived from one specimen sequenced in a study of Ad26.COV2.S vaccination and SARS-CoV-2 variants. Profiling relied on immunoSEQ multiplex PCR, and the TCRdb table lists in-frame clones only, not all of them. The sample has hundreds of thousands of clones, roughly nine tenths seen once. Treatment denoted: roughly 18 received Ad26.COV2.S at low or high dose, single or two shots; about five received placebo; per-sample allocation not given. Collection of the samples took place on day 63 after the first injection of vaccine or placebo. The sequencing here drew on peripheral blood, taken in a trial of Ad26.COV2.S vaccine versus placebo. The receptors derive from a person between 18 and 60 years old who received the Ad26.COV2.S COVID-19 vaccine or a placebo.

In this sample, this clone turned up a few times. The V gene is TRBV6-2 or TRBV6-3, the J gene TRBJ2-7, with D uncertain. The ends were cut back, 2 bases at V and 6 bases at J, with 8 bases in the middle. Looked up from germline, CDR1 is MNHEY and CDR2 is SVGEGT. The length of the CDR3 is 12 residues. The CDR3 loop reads CASSYPGVEQYF. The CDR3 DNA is TGTGCCAGCAGTTACCCGGGTGTCGAGCAGTACTTC.

CDR3 nucleotide sequence: TGCGCCAGCGCTTGGGATTCACCCCTCCACTTT. Protein sequence: CASAWDSPLHF. The chain joins TRBV10-1 to TRBJ1-6; the D is unclear. The length of the CDR3 is 11 residues. Germline V CDR1 and CDR2: WNHNN, SYGVQD (reference sequence). V was shortened by 8 bases and J by 8 bases, with 7 bases between the two germline ends.

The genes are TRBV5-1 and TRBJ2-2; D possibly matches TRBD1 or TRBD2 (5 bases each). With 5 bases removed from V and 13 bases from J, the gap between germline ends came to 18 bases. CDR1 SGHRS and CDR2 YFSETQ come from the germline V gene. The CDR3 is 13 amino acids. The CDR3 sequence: CASSRDRQGVLFF. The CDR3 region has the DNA TGCGCCAGCAGTCGGGACCGTCAGGGAGTGCTGTTTTTT.

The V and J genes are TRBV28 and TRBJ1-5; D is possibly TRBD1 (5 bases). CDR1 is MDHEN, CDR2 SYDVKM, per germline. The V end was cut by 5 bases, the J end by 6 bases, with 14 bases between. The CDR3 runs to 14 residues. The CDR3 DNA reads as TGTGCCAGCAGTACCGCAGGGATAGGTCAGCCCCAGCATTTT. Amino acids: CASSTAGIGQPQHF.

The CDR3 DNA reads TGTGCCAGCAGCCCGCAAAAGAGACTAGCGGGAGCAGTCCATGAGCAGTTCTTC. Translating it yields CASSPQKRLAGAVHEQFF. The rearrangement links TRBV7-9 to TRBJ2-1; 12 positions match TRBD2. V gave up 5 bases and J gave up 8 bases; unmatched junction bases: 16. Germline V lookup: CDR1 SEHNR, CDR2 FQNEAQ (reference sequence). There are 18 residues in the CDR3.

The CDR3 DNA sequence: TGTGCCAGTAGTATGGGAGGCGGCTCTAGGGAGCAGTACTTC. This encodes CASSMGGGSREQYF. The gene calls are TRBV19 and TRBJ2-7; TRBD2 might be the D (6 bases). The V and J ends lost 3 bases and 7 bases respectively, with 16 bases between them. The CDR3 has 14 residues. Germline V gives CDR1 LNHDA, CDR2 SQIVND (reference sequence).

The CDR3 is CASSLAHFGQPQHF. The DNA of the CDR3 is TGTGCCAGCAGCTTAGCGCATTTTGGTCAGCCCCAGCATTTT. The chain carries TRBV7-8 and TRBJ1-5; the D is unclear. Trimming left V 0 bases short and J 6 bases short, with 9 bases between. The CDR3 extends over 14 amino acids. In germline, CDR1 is SGHVS, CDR2 FQNEAQ.

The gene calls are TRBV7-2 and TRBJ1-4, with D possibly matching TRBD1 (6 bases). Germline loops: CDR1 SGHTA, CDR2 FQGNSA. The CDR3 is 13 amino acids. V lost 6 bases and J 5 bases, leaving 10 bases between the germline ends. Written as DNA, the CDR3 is TGTGCCAGCAGACGGGACACCAATGAAAAACTGTTTTTT. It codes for CASRRDTNEKLFF.

The CDR3 DNA sequence: TGTGCCAGCAGCCAAGATCCGCTAGTTCGGTTCTTC. It encodes CASSQDPLVRFF. The chain joins TRBV3-1 (or the pseudogene TRBV3-2) to TRBJ2-1, with D unclear. This CDR3 region has 12 residues. CDR1 and CDR2 (germline): LGHDT, YNNKEL (reference sequence). Trimming took off 0 bases at V and 15 bases at J, with 12 bases between the two ends.

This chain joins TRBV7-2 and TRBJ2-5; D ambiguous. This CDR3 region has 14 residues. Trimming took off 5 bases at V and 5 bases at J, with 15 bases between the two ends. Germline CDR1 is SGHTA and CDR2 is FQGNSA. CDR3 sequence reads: CASSPLIGMETQYF. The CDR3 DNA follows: TGTGCCAGCAGCCCACTCATAGGGATGGAGACCCAGTACTTC.

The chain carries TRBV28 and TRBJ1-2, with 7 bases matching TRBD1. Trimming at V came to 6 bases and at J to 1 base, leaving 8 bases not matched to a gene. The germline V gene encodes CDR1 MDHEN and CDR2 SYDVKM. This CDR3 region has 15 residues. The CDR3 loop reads CASSPRGLGNYGYTF. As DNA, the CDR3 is TGTGCCAGCAGCCCCAGGGGGTTGGGTAACTATGGCTACACCTTC.

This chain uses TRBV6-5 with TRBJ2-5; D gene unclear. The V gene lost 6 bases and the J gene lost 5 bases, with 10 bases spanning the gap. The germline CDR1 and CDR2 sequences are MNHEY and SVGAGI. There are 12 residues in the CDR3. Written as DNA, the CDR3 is TGTGCCAGCAGCCCCTCTAGGGAGACCCAGTACTTC. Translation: CASSPSRETQYF.

The CDR3 coding sequence is TGTGCCAGCAGTGCGGGGACTAGCGGGAGGGGGTACGAGCAGTACTTC. It specifies CASSAGTSGRGYEQYF. The chain employs TRBV27 and TRBJ2-7, with TRBD2 matching over 16 bases. Per the germline V gene, CDR1 is MNHEY and CDR2 is SMNVEV (reference sequence). CDR3 length: 16 residues. With V trimmed by 5 bases and J by 4 bases, 5 bases remained unmatched.

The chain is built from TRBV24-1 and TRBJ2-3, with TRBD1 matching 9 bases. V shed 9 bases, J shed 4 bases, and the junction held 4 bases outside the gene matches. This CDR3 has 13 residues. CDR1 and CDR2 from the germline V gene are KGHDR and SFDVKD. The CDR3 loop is CATGTGKPDTQYF. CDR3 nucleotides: TGTGCCACCGGGACAGGGAAGCCAGATACGCAGTATTTT.

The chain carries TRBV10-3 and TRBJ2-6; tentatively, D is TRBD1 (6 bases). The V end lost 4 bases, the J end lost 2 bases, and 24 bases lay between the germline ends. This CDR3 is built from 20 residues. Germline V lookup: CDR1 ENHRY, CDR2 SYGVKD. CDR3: CAISVPLSGQFFAGANVLTF. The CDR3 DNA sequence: TGTGCCATCAGTGTCCCTCTTTCAGGACAGTTTTTCGCTGGGGCCAACGTCCTGACTTTC.

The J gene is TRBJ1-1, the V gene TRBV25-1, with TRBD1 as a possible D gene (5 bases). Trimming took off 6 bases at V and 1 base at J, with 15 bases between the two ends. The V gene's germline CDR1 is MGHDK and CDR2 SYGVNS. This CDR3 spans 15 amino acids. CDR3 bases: TGTGCCAGCAGGAAGATCTGGGGGTCGAACACTGAAGCTTTCTTT. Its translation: CASRKIWGSNTEAFF.

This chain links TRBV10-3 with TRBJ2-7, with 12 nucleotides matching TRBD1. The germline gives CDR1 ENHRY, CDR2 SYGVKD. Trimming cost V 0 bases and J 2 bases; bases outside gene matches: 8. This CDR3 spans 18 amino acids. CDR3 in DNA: TGTGCCATCAGTGAGTCCCGGGACAGGGGGCAGGGAGCCTACGAGCAGTACTTC. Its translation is CAISESRDRGQGAYEQYF.

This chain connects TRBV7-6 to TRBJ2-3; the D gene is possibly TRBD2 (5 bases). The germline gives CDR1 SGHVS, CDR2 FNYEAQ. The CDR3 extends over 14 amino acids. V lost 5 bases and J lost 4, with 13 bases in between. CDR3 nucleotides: TGTGCCAGCAGCCACCCCACTAGTGCAGATACGCAGTATTTT. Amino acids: CASSHPTSADTQYF.

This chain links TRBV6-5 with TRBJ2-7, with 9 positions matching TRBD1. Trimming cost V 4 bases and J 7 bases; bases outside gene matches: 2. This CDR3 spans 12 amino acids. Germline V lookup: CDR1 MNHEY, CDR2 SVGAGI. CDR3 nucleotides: TGTGCCAGCAGTTCACAGGGGGCTGAGCAGTACTTC. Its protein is CASSSQGAEQYF.

The CDR3 loop is CASSPVRANVLTF. The CDR3 nucleotides read TGTGCCAGCAGCCCGGTTAGGGCCAACGTCCTGACTTTC. V is TRBV7-2 and J is TRBJ2-6; D uncertain. V was clipped by 5 bases and J by 5 bases, with 7 bases between them. This CDR3 has 13 residues. The V gene's germline CDR1 is SGHTA and CDR2 FQGNSA.

The chain's CDR3 is CASSPFGNTEAFF. The DNA for the CDR3 is TGTGCCAGCAGTCCCTTCGGGAACACTGAAGCTTTCTTT. The genes are TRBV6-5 and TRBJ1-1; no definite D call. Germline CDR1 and CDR2: MNHEY and SVGAGI. V lost 5 bases and J 1 base, leaving 8 bases between the germline ends. This CDR3 region has 13 residues.

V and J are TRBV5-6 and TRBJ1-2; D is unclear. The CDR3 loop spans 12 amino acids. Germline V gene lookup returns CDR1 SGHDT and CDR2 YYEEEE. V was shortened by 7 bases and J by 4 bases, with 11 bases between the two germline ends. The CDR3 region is CASQYEGYGYTF. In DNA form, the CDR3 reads TGTGCCAGCCAATATGAAGGCTATGGCTACACCTTC.